This entry lists 2 T cell receptor beta chains sequenced from one sample in a study of blood T cell repertoires in COVID-19. Method: immunoSEQ multiplex PCR; TCRdb's copy keeps in-frame clones and lacks some. This sample yields approximately 270,000 clones, of which 80% to 85% are seen a single time; about 15% belongs to the top ten. The specimen sequenced was peripheral blood. The receptors were gathered from a person aged 70 to 85 with COVID-19, enrolled during active disease.

This clone was observed a few times. The chain joins TRBV10-3 to TRBJ1-3, with 7 bases that match TRBD1. The CDR3 consists of 13 residues. CDR1 ENHRY and CDR2 SYGVKD come from the germline V gene. With V trimmed by 10 bases and J by 0 bases, 3 bases remained unmatched. The chain's CDR3 is CATGTVSGNTIYF. DNA for the CDR3: TGTGCCACCGGGACAGTCTCTGGAAACACCATATATTTT.

The chain joins TRBV27 to TRBJ2-6; 7 bases are shared with TRBD1. This CDR3 has 16 residues. Germline-derived CDR1 and CDR2 are MNHEY and SMNVEV (reference sequence). J gave up 4 bases and V 5 bases, and 8 bases lay outside the gene matches. The CDR3 DNA follows: TGTGCCAGCAGTAAAACAGGGGTTGGCGGGGCCAACGTCCTGACTTTC. Translating gives CASSKTGVGGANVLTF.